The rows below give T cell receptor beta chains drawn from one sample of a study of blood T cell repertoires in COVID-19. TCRdb's table, derived via immunoSEQ multiplex PCR, lists solely in-frame clones and lacks some. Altogether 250,000 or so clones are present, roughly 91% being singletons, with the ten largest covering more than 0.8%. Material: peripheral blood. The receptor set was obtained from a man aged 25-40 years with COVID-19, enrolled during active disease. The CDR3 runs from the conserved cysteine through the conserved F or W. A D gene is named only where the DNA matches it firmly. Size values are once, few and many counts, or a class for expanded clones, and some rows have none.

TRBV30	TRBJ2-7	TRBD2	-	CAWSVRRAGYYEQYF	TGTGCCTGGAGTGTAAGACGAGCGGGGTACTACGAGCAGTACTTC
TRBV5-1	TRBJ2-5	TRBD1	-	CASSLMTGVLKETQYF	TGCGCCAGCAGCTTGATGACAGGGGTTTTGAAGGAGACCCAGTACTTC
TRBV29-1	TRBJ2-3	TRBD2	-	CSGNSGDSTDTQYF	TGCAGCGGGAATAGCGGGGATAGCACAGATACGCAGTATTTT
TRBV7-6	TRBJ2-3	-	-	CASSSTGFLSTDTQYF	TGTGCCAGCAGCTCCACAGGGTTTCTCAGCACAGATACGCAGTATTTT
TRBV4-1	TRBJ1-1	-	-	CASSGQDRTPKNSHTEAFF	TGCGCCAGCAGCGGACAAGACAGGACCCCCAAGAACAGCCACACTGAAGCTTTCTTT
TRBV5-6	TRBJ2-1	-	-	CASSLSLGGRYNEQFF	TGTGCCAGCAGCTTGTCCCTAGGAGGTCGCTACAATGAGCAGTTCTTC
TRBV10-1	TRBJ1-1	-	-	CASSESEGNTEAFF	TGCGCCAGCAGTGAGTCCGAGGGGAACACTGAAGCTTTCTTT
TRBV5-4	TRBJ1-1	-	-	CASSSGTKNTEAFF	TGTGCCAGCAGCTCCGGGACAAAGAACACTGAAGCTTTCTTT
TRBV5-5	TRBJ1-5	-	-	CASSLGQLGNQPQHF	TGTGCCAGCAGCCTAGGACAGTTGGGCAATCAGCCCCAGCATTTT
TRBV29-1	TRBJ2-5	-	-	CSVDARAFAETQYF	TGCAGCGTTGATGCGCGGGCGTTTGCAGAGACCCAGTACTTC
TRBV6-5	TRBJ2-5	TRBD1	-	CASRIETGLETQYF	TGTGCCAGCAGGATCGAGACAGGGTTGGAGACCCAGTACTTC
TRBV5-4	TRBJ1-6	-	-	CASSLVDSYSPLHF	TGTGCCAGCAGCTTGGTAGACAGTTATTCACCCCTCCACTTT
TRBV5-1	TRBJ2-5	TRBD2	-	CASSYTSGGARRQETQYF	TGCGCCAGCAGCTATACTAGCGGGGGGGCCCGAAGGCAAGAGACCCAGTACTTC
TRBV19	TRBJ1-3	-	once	CASTLTASSGNTIYF	TGTGCCAGTACTTTGACAGCCAGCTCTGGAAACACCATATATTTT
TRBV27	TRBJ1-6	TRBD1	-	CASSSDRGGSPLHF	TGTGCCAGCAGTTCGGACAGGGGCGGTTCACCCCTCCACTTT
TRBV27	TRBJ2-2	-	-	CASSLRPIANTGELFF	TGTGCCAGCAGTTTGCGACCGATAGCCAACACCGGGGAGCTGTTTTTT
TRBV19	TRBJ2-2	-	-	CASSDSARGDTGELFF	TGTGCCAGTAGTGACTCCGCGCGGGGAGACACCGGGGAGCTGTTTTTT
TRBV18	TRBJ1-4	-	-	CASSPARSEKLFF	TGTGCCAGCTCACCGGCCAGGTCGGAAAAACTGTTTTTT
TRBV5-1	TRBJ2-1	TRBD2	-	CASSLSARGAEQFF	TGCGCCAGCAGCTTGTCAGCGCGGGGGGCCGAGCAGTTCTTC
TRBV2	TRBJ1-5	-	-	CASSERQGNQPQHF	TGTGCCAGCAGTGAACGACAGGGCAATCAGCCCCAGCATTTT
TRBV3-1/TRBV3-2	TRBJ2-1	-	-	CASISSSFQKNEQFF	TGTGCCAGCATCTCTAGCTCCTTTCAAAAAAATGAGCAGTTCTTC
TRBV9	TRBJ1-2	-	few	CASSPGGGASGYTF	TGTGCCAGCAGCCCGGGGGGGGGCGCTTCTGGCTACACCTTC
TRBV6-1	TRBJ1-2	TRBD1	once	CASSDTGVRGYTF	TGTGCCAGCAGTGACACAGGGGTTCGCGGCTACACCTTC
TRBV6-5	TRBJ1-2	-	-	CASSYSEGGYGYTF	TGTGCCAGCAGTTACTCGGAGGGTGGCTATGGCTACACCTTC
TRBV11-2	TRBJ1-2	-	-	CASSLDGGSFYGYTF	TGTGCCAGCAGCTTAGACGGGGGATCGTTTTATGGCTACACCTTC
TRBV3-1/TRBV3-2	TRBJ2-1	TRBD2	-	CASSQESGGADWEQFF	TGTGCCAGCAGCCAAGAGAGCGGGGGGGCCGACTGGGAGCAGTTCTTC
TRBV7-2	TRBJ1-5	TRBD1	-	CASSTGGDQPQHF	TGTGCCAGCTCGACAGGGGGCGATCAGCCCCAGCATTTT
TRBV11-2	TRBJ2-3	-	-	CASSLSTSRDTQYF	TGTGCCAGCAGCTTATCGACTAGTAGAGATACGCAGTATTTT
TRBV27	TRBJ2-3	TRBD2	-	CASSLLRTSVSTDTQYF	TGTGCCAGCAGTTTATTAAGGACTAGCGTCAGCACAGATACGCAGTATTTT
TRBV7-3	TRBJ2-2	TRBD1	once	CASSPDRDRAHTGELFF	TGTGCCAGCAGTCCTGACCGGGACAGGGCCCACACCGGGGAGCTGTTTTTT
TRBV6-4	TRBJ1-4	-	-	CASSDSVARQNEKLFF	TGTGCCAGCAGTGACTCGGTTGCACGACAAAATGAAAAACTGTTTTTT
TRBV6-5	TRBJ2-1	TRBD1	-	CASSYTRQGREQFF	TGTGCCAGCAGTTACACCCGACAGGGGAGAGAGCAGTTCTTC
TRBV28	TRBJ1-2	TRBD1	-	CAIPSGRTGQANYGYTF	TGTGCCATCCCTTCGGGTAGGACAGGACAAGCTAACTATGGCTACACCTTC
TRBV7-6	TRBJ1-1	TRBD1	-	CASSLGQERGTEAFF	TGTGCCAGCAGCTTGGGACAGGAGAGGGGCACTGAAGCTTTCTTT
TRBV30	TRBJ1-5	-	-	CAWSYRDQPQHF	TGTGCCTGGAGTTACAGAGATCAGCCCCAGCATTTT
TRBV5-5	TRBJ2-7	-	-	CASSYISDEQYF	TGTGCCAGCAGCTATATCTCCGACGAGCAGTACTTC
TRBV7-9	TRBJ1-6	-	-	CASSAGQSSYNSPLHF	TGTGCCAGCAGCGCCGGACAGAGCTCCTATAATTCACCCCTCCACTTT
TRBV5-1	TRBJ2-1	TRBD1	-	CASSFLSGTGNEQFF	TGCGCCAGCAGCTTCCTATCCGGGACAGGGAATGAGCAGTTCTTC
TRBV28	TRBJ1-5	TRBD1	-	CASLELQGDNQPQHF	TGTGCCTCTCTCGAATTACAGGGGGACAATCAGCCCCAGCATTTT
TRBV9	TRBJ1-3	TRBD1	-	CASSAAVAPTGGNTIYF	TGTGCCAGCAGCGCCGCAGTAGCACCGACAGGGGGAAACACCATATATTTT
TRBV3-1/TRBV3-2	TRBJ2-1	-	-	CASSQVSRGGPEFF	TGTGCCAGCAGCCAAGTTTCGCGGGGAGGACCCGAGTTCTTC
TRBV7-9	TRBJ1-2	-	-	CASSFTENLMYYGYTF	TGTGCCAGCAGCTTCACGGAGAACTTAATGTACTATGGCTACACCTTC
TRBV2	TRBJ2-1	TRBD2	-	CASSAGTSGYNEQFF	TGTGCCAGCAGTGCCGGGACTAGCGGATACAATGAGCAGTTCTTC
TRBV19	TRBJ2-7	TRBD2	-	CASSPEAGGEQYF	TGTGCCAGTAGTCCAGAGGCGGGGGGCGAGCAGTACTTC
TRBV20-1	TRBJ1-2	-	-	CSASWGLVYGYTF	TGCAGTGCTAGTTGGGGACTTGTCTATGGCTACACCTTC
TRBV13	TRBJ2-7	TRBD1	-	CASSPRTGWEQYF	TGTGCCAGCAGCCCGCGGACAGGGTGGGAGCAGTACTTC
TRBV2	TRBJ1-2	-	-	CASVNEGGGYTF	TGTGCCAGCGTTAATGAGGGGGGGGGCTACACCTTC
TRBV18	TRBJ1-6	TRBD1	once	CASSLGQGTNSPLHF	TGTGCCAGCTCACTGGGACAGGGGACTAATTCACCCCTCCACTTT
TRBV3-1/TRBV3-2	TRBJ1-2	-	-	CASSQDLTAYTNYGYTF	TGTGCCAGCAGCCAAGATCTCACAGCCTACACTAACTATGGCTACACCTTC
TRBV30	TRBJ2-3	-	-	CAWSGGTRTDTQYF	TGTGCCTGGAGTGGCGGGACCCGCACAGATACGCAGTATTTT
TRBV28	TRBJ1-1	TRBD1	-	CASSRDREGTEAFF	TGTGCCAGCAGTCGGGACAGGGAGGGCACTGAAGCTTTCTTT
TRBV11-2	TRBJ2-7	-	-	CASSFAGRGYEQYF	TGTGCCAGCAGCTTTGCCGGACGGGGCTACGAGCAGTACTTC
TRBV7-2	TRBJ2-1	TRBD1	-	CASSLAGTVAFEQFF	TGTGCCAGCAGTTTAGCCGGGACAGTGGCATTTGAGCAGTTCTTC